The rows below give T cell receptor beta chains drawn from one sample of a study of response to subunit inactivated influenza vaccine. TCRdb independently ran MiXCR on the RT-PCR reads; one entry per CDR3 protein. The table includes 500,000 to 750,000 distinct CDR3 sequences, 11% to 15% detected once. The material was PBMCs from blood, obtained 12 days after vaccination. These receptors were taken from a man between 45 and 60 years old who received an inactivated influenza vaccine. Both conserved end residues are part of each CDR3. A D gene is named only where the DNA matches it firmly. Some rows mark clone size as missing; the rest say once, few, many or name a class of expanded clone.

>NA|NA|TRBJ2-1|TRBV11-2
CASSLISLGLGRGDNEQFF
TGTGCCAGCAGCTTAATATCCCTAGGTCTCGGGAGAGGGGACAATGAGCAGTTCTTC
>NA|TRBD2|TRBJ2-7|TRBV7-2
CASSPPGLGDEQYF
TGTGCCAGCAGCCCACCGGGACTAGGCGACGAGCAGTACTTC
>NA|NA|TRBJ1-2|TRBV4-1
CASSQVDVSYGYTF
TGCGCCAGCAGCCAAGTGGACGTCTCCTATGGCTACACCTTC
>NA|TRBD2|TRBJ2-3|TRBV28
CASSRLAVEGDTQYF
TGTGCCAGCAGTCGACTAGCGGTAGAAGGAGATACGCAGTATTTT
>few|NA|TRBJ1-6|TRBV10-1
CASSEGPKNSPLHF
TGCGCCAGCAGTGAGGGACCGAAAAATTCACCCCTCCACTTT
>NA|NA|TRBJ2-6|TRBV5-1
CASSLTVSGANVLTF
TGCGCCAGCAGCCTGACAGTCTCTGGGGCCAACGTCCTGACTTTC
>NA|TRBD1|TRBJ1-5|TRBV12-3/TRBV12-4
CASSLGQGNSQPQHF
TGTGCCAGCAGTTTAGGACAGGGAAATAGTCAGCCCCAGCATTTT
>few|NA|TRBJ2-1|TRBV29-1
CSVARPRENEQFF
TGCAGCGTCGCTCGACCCAGGGAGAATGAGCAGTTCTTC
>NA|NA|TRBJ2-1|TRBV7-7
CASSFGPPGVNEQFF
TGTGCCAGCAGCTTTGGTCCCCCCGGGGTGAATGAGCAGTTCTTC
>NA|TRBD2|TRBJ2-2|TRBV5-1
CASSSTSVVTGELFF
TGCGCCAGCAGCTCAACTAGCGTGGTCACCGGGGAGCTGTTTTTT
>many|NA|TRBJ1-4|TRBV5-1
CASRQTEGLGEKLFF
TGCGCCAGCAGACAGACAGAAGGGCTAGGGGAAAAACTGTTTTTT
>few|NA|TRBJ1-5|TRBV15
CATSRDPYSNQPQHF
TGTGCCACCAGCAGAGATCCCTACAGTAATCAGCCCCAGCATTTT
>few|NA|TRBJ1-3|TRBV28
CASRLDRSSGNTIYF
TGTGCCAGCAGACTAGACAGGTCCTCTGGAAACACCATATATTTT
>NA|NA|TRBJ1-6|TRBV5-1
CASSLGNHNSPLHF
TGCGCCAGCAGCTTGGGAAATCATAATTCACCCCTCCACTTT
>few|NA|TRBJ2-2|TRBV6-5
CASSYSSTSGELFF
TGTGCCAGCAGTTACTCGAGTACTAGCGGGGAGCTGTTTTTT
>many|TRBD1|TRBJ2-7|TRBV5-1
CASSYGQGDSYEQYF
TGCGCCAGCAGCTACGGACAGGGAGACTCCTACGAGCAGTACTTC
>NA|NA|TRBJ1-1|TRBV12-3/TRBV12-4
CASTSGGFTEAFF
TGTGCCAGCACCTCGGGGGGGTTCACTGAAGCTTTCTTT
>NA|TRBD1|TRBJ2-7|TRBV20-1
CSAEAPGTDYEQYF
TGCAGTGCAGAGGCTCCCGGGACAGACTACGAGCAGTACTTC
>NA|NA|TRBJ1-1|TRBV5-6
CASSLAVGVAFF
TGTGCCAGCAGCTTGGCTGTTGGTGTAGCTTTCTTT
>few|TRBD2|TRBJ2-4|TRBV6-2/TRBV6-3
CASSPFRGGGNIQYF
TGTGCCAGCAGCCCCTTTCGGGGGGGGGGAAACATTCAGTACTTC
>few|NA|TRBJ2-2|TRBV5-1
CASTAAAGRTGELFF
TGCGCCAGCACGGCCGCGGCAGGCCGCACCGGGGAGCTGTTTTTT
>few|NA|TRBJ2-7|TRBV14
CASSQDWGHSYEQYF
TGTGCCAGCAGCCAAGATTGGGGACACAGCTACGAGCAGTACTTC
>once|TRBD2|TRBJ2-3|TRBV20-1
CSARETSGGTDTQYF
TGCAGTGCTAGAGAGACTAGCGGAGGCACAGATACGCAGTATTTT
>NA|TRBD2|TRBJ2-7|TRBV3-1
CASAGTSGSCEQYF
TGTGCCAGCGCGGGGACTAGCGGCTCCTGCGAGCAGTACTTC
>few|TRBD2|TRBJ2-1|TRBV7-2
CASSLGLASSYNEQFF
TGTGCCAGCAGCCTAGGACTAGCCAGCTCCTACAATGAGCAGTTCTTC
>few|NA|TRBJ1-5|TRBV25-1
CASSEPGPSNQPQHF
TGTGCCAGCAGTGAACCGGGACCTAGCAATCAGCCCCAGCATTTT